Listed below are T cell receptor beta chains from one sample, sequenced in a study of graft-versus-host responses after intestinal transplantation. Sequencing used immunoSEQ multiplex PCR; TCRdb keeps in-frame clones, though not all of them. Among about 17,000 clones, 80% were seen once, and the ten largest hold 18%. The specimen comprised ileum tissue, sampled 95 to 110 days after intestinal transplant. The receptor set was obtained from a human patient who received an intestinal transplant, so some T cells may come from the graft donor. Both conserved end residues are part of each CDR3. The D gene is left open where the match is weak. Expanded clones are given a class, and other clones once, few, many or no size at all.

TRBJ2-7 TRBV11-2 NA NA TGTGCCAGCAGCTTCTATCGCTGGCAGTACTTC CASSFYRWQYF
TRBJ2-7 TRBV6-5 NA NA TGTGCCAGCAGCCACCTCGGGGCGCGCGAGCAGTACTTC CASSHLGAREQYF
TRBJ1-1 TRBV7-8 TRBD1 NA TGTGCCAGCAGCTTAAGACAGGGGCCCCTCTTTGACACTGAAGCTTTCTTT CASSLRQGPLFDTEAFF
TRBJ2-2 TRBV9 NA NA TGTGCCAGCAGCCCCGAGGGCCGGGAGCTGTTTTTT CASSPEGRELFF
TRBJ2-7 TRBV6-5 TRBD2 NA TGTGCCAGCAGCGCCATGTGGGGCGGGAGAAACGAGCAGTACTTC CASSAMWGGRNEQYF
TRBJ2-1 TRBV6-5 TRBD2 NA TGTGCCAGCAGTTACTCGGGTCTAGCGGGAGCCTATGAGCAGTTCTTC CASSYSGLAGAYEQFF
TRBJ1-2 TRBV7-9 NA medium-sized TGTGCCAGCAGGCGGGAGGGTTGGAACTATGGCTACACCTTC CASRREGWNYGYTF
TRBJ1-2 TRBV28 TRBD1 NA TGTGCCAGCAGCTACCTGGGGGGACAGGGTTATGGCTACACCTTC CASSYLGGQGYGYTF
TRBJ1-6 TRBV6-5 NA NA TGTGCCAGCAGTTACTCGAGTTTATCTCCCCTCCACTTT CASSYSSLSPLHF
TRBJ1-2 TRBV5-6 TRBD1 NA TGTGCCAGCAGCCTGGTTTGGTCCCCCCGGGACAGGGGGCGCGATGGCTACACCTTC CASSLVWSPRDRGRDGYTF
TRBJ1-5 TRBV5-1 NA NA TGCGCCAGCAGCCGCGGGGGGGGGCTCGGGCCCCAGCATTTT CASSRGGGLGPQHF
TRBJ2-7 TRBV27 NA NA TGTGCCAGCAGTCCCCACCGGGGCGGGGTGGGAGAGCAGTACTTC CASSPHRGGVGEQYF
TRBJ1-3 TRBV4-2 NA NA TGTGCCAGCAGCCAATTATCCCATCCTGGAAACACCATATATTTT CASSQLSHPGNTIYF
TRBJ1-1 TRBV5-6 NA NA TGTGCCAGCAGCCCTAGTGGACAGGAAGCTTTCTTT CASSPSGQEAFF
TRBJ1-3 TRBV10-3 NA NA TGTGCCATCAGTGATACAGTCCCTGGGTGGGGAAACACCATATATTTT CAISDTVPGWGNTIYF
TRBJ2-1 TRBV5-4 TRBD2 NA TGTGCCAGCAACCTAGCGGGCGGGTCTAATGAGCAGTTCTTC CASNLAGGSNEQFF
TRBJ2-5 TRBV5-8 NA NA TGTGCCAGCAGCTTGGTGGGGAGCGGGACCCAGTACTTC CASSLVGSGTQYF
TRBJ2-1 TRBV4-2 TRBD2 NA TGTGCCAGCAGCCCCTTGGCGGGAGACCCTTCCTACAATGAGCAGTTCTTC CASSPLAGDPSYNEQFF
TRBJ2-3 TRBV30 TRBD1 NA TGTGCCTGGAGTGCAATCCGGACAGGGGTTGGAGATACGCAGTATTTT CAWSAIRTGVGDTQYF
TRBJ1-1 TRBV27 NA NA TGTGCCAGCAGTTTATTAGGAGGGGGAACTGAAGCTTTCTTT CASSLLGGGTEAFF
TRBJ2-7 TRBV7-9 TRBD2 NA TGTGCCAGCAGCCAAGCCGGGACTAGCGGGAGGTTCGGGTGGTACGAGCAGTACTTC CASSQAGTSGRFGWYEQYF
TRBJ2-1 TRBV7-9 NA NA TGTGCCAGCAGCTTCGGGAAGGGGCGGGTAACCTACAATGAGCAGTTCTTC CASSFGKGRVTYNEQFF
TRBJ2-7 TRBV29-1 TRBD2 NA TGCAGCGTTTGGTCAGGAGGACCGGGACTAGCGTATTACGAGCAGTACTTC CSVWSGGPGLAYYEQYF
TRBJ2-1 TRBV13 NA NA TGTGCCAGCAGCCCCACAGGGTATGAGCAGTTCTTC CASSPTGYEQFF
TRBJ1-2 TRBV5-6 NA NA TGTGCCAGCAGCCGCGGGACACTTTCTAACTATGGCTACACCTTC CASSRGTLSNYGYTF
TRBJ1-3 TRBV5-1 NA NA TGCGCCAGCAGCTTCTTACCTGGCCCCTATAAGGGAAACACCATATATTTT CASSFLPGPYKGNTIYF
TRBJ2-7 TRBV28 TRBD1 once TGTGCCAGCAGTCCCCGGGACAGGAGCTACGAGCAGTACTTC CASSPRDRSYEQYF
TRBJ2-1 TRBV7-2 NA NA TGTGCCAGCAGCTTAGAAGCCTCTCCACTGAATGAGCAGTTCTTC CASSLEASPLNEQFF
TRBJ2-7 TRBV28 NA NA TGTGCCAGCAGTCGAAGGCTTTCTTACTACGAGCAGTACTTC CASSRRLSYYEQYF
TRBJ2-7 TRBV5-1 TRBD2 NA TGCGCCAGCAGCACCGAGCGGGAGACCCCCTACGAGCAGTACTTC CASSTERETPYEQYF
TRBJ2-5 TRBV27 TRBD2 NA TGTGCCAGCAGTACTTTACCCGGCGGGAGGCGAAAGACCCAGTACTTC CASSTLPGGRRKTQYF
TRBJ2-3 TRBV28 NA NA TGTGCCAGCAGTCACTTGGCCCTACCAGATACGCAGTATTTT CASSHLALPDTQYF
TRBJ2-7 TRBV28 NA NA TGTGCCAGCAGTTTAGGGGCGTACGAGCAGTACTTC CASSLGAYEQYF
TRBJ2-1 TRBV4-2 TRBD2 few TGTGCCAGCAGCCAAGCACCGGGAGGGGACGGAGCGAATGAGCAGTTCTTC CASSQAPGGDGANEQFF
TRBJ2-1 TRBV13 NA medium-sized TGTGCCAGCATGCAGGGAGCCTACAATGAGCAGTTCTTC CASMQGAYNEQFF
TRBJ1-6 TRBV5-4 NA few TGTGCCAGCAGCCCCGCGGGGACCCGGAGAAAATTGTCACCCCTCCACTTT CASSPAGTRRKLSPLHF
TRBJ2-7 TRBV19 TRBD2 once TGTGCCAGTAGTATCGGAGTAGCGGGCTACGAGCAGTACTTC CASSIGVAGYEQYF
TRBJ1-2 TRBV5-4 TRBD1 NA TGTGCCAGCAGCTTACCGGGACAGGGGGCGGGTAGCTATGGCTACACCTTC CASSLPGQGAGSYGYTF
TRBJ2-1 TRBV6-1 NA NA TGTGCCAGCAGTGATTTTAGCGGCCGCTCCTACAATGAGCAGTTCTTC CASSDFSGRSYNEQFF
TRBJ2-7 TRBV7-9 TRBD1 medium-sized TGTGCCAGCAGCGACCGGGACAGGGGAAAGTCCTACGAGCAGTACTTC CASSDRDRGKSYEQYF